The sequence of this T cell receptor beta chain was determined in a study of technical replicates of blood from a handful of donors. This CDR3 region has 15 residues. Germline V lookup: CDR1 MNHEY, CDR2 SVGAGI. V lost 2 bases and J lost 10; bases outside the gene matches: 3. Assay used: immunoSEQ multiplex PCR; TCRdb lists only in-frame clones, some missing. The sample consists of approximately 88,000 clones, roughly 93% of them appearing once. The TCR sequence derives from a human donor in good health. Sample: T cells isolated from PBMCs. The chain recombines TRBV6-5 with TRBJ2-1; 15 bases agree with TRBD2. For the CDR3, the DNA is TGTGCCAGCAGTTACGGGACTAGCGGGGGGACCGAGCAGTTCTTC. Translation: CASSYGTSGGTEQFF.